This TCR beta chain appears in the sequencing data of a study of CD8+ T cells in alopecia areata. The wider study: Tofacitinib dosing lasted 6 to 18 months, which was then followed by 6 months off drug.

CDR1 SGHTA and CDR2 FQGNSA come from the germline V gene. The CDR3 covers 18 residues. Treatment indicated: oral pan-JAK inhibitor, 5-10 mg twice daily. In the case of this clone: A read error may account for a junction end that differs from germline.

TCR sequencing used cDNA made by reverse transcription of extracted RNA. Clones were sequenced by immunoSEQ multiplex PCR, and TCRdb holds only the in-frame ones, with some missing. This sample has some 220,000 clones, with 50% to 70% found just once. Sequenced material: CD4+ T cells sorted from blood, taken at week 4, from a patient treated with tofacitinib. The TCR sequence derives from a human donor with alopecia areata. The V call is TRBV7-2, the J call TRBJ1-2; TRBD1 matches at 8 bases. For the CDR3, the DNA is TGTGCCAACAGCTTACTTTTTCGCCGCCGGGACAGGCCTCATGGCTACACCTTC. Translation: CANSLLFRRRDRPHGYTF.